This TCR beta chain was retrieved from a study of blood T cell repertoires in COVID-19 (dated by TCRdb to the early 2020s). Background for the entire study: Samples from collaborators originated in the United States, Italy and Spain and spanned both the acute and convalescent phases of COVID-19. Deeply sampled blood TCRbeta repertoires from subjects exposed to, actively infected with, or recovered from COVID-19 were included in the dataset. Samples were obtained from the ongoing ImmuneRACE study (first 160 participants) and from approximately 1,200 subjects provided by 6 global collaborators. Where available, HLA class I and class II types were taken from metadata supplied by the sample provider and were not determined by assay-based typing. The repertoires were released in a freely available public database meant as a resource for research on the immune response to SARS-CoV-2. The prospective study material was composed of cDNA or gDNA derived from T cells, B-cell-depleted T cells, or PBMCs. The sample metadata nearly always contained a de-identified subject ID, COVID-19 status, age in years and sex.

General findings and caveats noted by the study authors: The amount of clinical and demographic metadata varied by source and participant and was provided uncurated.

Per the germline V gene (reference sequence), SEHNR is the CDR1 and FQNEAQ is the CDR2. V is reduced by 0 bases and J by 8 bases, leaving a spacing of 4 bases between them. The CDR3 spans 11 residues, from the cysteine through the phenylalanine. The kept DNA is CDR3 alone, 33 bases in frame from the first base. The immunoSEQ Assay, a bias-controlled multiplex PCR, was used to amplify TCRbeta CDR3 regions from genomic DNA. The authors processed their data as follows. Nucleated cell counts per sample were estimated from amplification of reference gene primers within the assay. Sequence reads were collapsed and filtered to measure the absolute abundance of every unique TCRbeta CDR3 rearrangement. For each sample, productive Simpson clonality was calculated by taking the square root of Simpson's diversity index across productive rearrangements. Sourced from immuneACCESS, this table was stored by TCRdb with only in-frame sequences that have V and J called. A share of the clones is absent; for the studies checked, an unresolved V gene accounts for under half, and the remainder has no known explanation. That table is the source of V, J and clone size, and D and trimming were worked out from the DNA. Recorded for this sample are about 250,000 clones; 70% to 90% of them occurred a single time. The ten largest make up approximately 3.3% of the sample.

Note on this clone: This receptor's antigen is unknown. One base away there is no much larger clone; base qualities are not given.

Collaborating institutions collected whole blood in K2EDTA tubes following their own protocols. For TCRbeta analysis, collaborators shipped samples in one of three forms: frozen whole blood, isolated PBMCs, or DNA extracted from either of those sample types. This receptor was taken from a man between 18 and 35 years old with active or convalescent COVID-19. Recombination connected TRBV7-9 to TRBJ1-1; too little of a D gene remains to name it. Sequencing used peripheral blood. Here is the DNA: TGTGCCAGCAGCTTAGCTCCAGAAGCTTTCTTT. Its protein reads: CASSLAPEAFF. The reference TRBV7-9 and TRBJ1-1 proteins fill in what lies around the CDR3, so the full variable domain reads DTGVSQNPRHKITKRGQNVTFRCDPISEHNRLYWYRQTLGQGPEFLTYFQNEAQLEKSRLLSDRFSAERPKGSFSTLEIQRTEQGDSAMYLCASSLAPEAFFGQGTRLTVV.